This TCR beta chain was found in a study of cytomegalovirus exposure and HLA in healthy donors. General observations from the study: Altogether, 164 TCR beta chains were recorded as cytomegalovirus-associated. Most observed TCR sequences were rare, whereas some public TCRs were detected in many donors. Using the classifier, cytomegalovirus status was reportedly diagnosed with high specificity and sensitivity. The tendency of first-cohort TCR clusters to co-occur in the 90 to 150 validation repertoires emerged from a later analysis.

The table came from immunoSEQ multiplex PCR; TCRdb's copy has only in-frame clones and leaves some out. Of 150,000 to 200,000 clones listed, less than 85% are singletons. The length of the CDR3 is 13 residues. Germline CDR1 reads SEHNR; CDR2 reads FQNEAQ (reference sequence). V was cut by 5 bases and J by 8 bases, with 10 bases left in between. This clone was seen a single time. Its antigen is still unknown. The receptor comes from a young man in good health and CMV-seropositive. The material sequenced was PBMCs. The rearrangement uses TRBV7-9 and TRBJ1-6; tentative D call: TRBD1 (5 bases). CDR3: CASSAIGDSPLHF. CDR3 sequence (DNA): TGTGCCAGCAGCGCAATAGGGGATTCACCCCTCCACTTT.